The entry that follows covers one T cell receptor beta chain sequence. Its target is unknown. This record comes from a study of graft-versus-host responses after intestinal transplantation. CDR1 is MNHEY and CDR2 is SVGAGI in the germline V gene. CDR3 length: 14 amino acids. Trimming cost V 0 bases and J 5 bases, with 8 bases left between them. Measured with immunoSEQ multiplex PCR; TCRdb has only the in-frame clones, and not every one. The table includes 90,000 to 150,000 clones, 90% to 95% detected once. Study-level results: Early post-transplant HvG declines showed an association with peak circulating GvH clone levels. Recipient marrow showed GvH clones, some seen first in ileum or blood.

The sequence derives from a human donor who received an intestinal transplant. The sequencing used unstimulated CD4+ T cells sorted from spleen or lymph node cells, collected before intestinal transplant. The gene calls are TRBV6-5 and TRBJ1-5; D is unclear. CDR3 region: CASSYSKGHQPQHF. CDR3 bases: TGTGCCAGCAGTTACTCCAAGGGCCATCAGCCCCAGCATTTT.